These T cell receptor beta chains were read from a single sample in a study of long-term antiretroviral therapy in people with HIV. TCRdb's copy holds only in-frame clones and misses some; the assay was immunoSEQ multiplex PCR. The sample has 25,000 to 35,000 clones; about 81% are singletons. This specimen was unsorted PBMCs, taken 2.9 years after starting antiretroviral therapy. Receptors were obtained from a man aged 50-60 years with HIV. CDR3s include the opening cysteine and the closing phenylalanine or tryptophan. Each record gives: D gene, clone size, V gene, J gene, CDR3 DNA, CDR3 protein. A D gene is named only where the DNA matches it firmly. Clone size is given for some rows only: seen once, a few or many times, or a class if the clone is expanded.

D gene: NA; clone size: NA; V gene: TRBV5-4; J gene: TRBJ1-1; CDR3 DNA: TGTGCCAGCAGCGGGCCAGGGGAGATGAACACTGAAGCTTTCTTT; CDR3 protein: CASSGPGEMNTEAFF
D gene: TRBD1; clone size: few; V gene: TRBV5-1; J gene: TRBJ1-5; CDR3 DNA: TGCGCCAGCAGCTTAAGGGGTTCGGAGACAGGGATGGATCAGCCCCAGCATTTT; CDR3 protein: CASSLRGSETGMDQPQHF
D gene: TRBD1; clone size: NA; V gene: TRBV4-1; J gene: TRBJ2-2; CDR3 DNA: TGCGCCAGCAGCCAATTCTACGGACAGGTCTTGGGGGAGCTGTTTTTT; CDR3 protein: CASSQFYGQVLGELFF
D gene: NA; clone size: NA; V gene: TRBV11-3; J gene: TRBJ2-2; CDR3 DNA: TGTGCCAGCAGCTTAGGAGTGACCCCGATGACCGGGGAGCTGTTTTTT; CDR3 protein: CASSLGVTPMTGELFF
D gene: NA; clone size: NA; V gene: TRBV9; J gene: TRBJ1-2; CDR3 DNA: TGTGCCAGCAGCGTCCTGGGGACCAATGGCTATGGCTACACCTTC; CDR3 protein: CASSVLGTNGYGYTF
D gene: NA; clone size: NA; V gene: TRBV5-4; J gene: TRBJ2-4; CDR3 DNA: TGTGCCAGCAGCTTGGGGGACGAAAACATTCAGTACTTC; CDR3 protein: CASSLGDENIQYF
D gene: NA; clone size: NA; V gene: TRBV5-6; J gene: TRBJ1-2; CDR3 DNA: TGTGCCAGCAGCTTGGCGAGACGACTATACCTTGGCTACACCTTC; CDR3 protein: CASSLARRLYLGYTF
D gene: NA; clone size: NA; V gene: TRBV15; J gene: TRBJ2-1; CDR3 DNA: TGTGCCACCAGCAGTGGTTACGATGAGCAGTTCTTC; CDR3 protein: CATSSGYDEQFF
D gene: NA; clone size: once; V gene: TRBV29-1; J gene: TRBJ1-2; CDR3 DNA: TGCAGCGTTGAGTGGAGCGTTGGCTACACCTTC; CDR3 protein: CSVEWSVGYTF
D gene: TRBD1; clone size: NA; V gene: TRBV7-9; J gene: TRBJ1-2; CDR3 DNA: TGTGCCAGCAGCTTGGACAGGAGGGGCTACACCTTC; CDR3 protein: CASSLDRRGYTF
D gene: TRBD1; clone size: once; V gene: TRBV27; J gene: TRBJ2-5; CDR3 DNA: TGTGCCAGCAGTTCCAGACAGGGGGCGGTTTGGGAGACCCAGTACTTC; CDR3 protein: CASSSRQGAVWETQYF
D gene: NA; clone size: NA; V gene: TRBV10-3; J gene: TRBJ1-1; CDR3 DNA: TGTGCCATCAGTGACTCGCAGAGCACTGAAGCTTTCTTT; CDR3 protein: CAISDSQSTEAFF
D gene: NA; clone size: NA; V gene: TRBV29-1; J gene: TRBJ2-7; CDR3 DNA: TGCAGCGTTGGTGGGGACACCTCTTACGAGCAGTACTTC; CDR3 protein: CSVGGDTSYEQYF
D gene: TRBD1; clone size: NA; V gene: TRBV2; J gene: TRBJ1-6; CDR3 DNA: TGTGCCAGCAACCCCAGGGGGTCGACTACTAATTCACCCCTCCACTTT; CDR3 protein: CASNPRGSTTNSPLHF
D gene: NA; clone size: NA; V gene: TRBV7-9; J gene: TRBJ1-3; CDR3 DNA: TGTGCCAGCAGCTTAGGCCGCGCTGGAAACACCATATATTTT; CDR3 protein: CASSLGRAGNTIYF
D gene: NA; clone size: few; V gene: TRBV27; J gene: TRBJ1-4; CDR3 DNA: TGTGCCAGCAGCCCCGGGACGGACAATGAAAAACTGTTTTTT; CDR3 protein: CASSPGTDNEKLFF
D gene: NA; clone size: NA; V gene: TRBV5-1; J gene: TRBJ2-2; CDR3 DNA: TGCGCCAGCAGTCGGGAGCCGAACACCGGGGAGCTGTTTTTT; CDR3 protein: CASSREPNTGELFF
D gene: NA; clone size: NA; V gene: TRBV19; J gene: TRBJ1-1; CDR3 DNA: TGTGCCAGTAGTAGATCTGGACTGTCTGACATCAGCGCTTTCTTT; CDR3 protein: CASSRSGLSDISAFF
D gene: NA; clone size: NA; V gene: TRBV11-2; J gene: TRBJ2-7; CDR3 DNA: TGTGCCAGCAGCCTCTTGAGCTACGAGCAGTACTTC; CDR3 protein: CASSLLSYEQYF
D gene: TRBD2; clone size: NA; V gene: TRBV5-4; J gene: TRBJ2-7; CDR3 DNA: TGTGCCAGCAGCTTACCAAGGGAGGGCGAGCAGTACTTC; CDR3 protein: CASSLPREGEQYF
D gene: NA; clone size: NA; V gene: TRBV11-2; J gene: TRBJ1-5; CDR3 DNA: TGTGCCAGCAGCCTCGGGACGAACGTCAATCAGCCCCAGCATTTT; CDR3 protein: CASSLGTNVNQPQHF
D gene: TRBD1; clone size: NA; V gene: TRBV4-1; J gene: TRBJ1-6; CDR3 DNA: TGCGCCAGCAGCCTTAGCGGACAGGCTTATAATTCACCCCTCCACTTT; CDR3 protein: CASSLSGQAYNSPLHF
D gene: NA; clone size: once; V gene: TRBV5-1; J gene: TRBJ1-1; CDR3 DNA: TGCGCCAGCAGCCGACCGACAGACAGCATGAACACTGAAGCTTTCTTT; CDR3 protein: CASSRPTDSMNTEAFF
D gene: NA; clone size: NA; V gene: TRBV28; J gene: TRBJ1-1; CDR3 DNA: TGTGCCAGCAGTTTAGGAGGGGTCCTGAACACTGAAGCTTTCTTT; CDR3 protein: CASSLGGVLNTEAFF
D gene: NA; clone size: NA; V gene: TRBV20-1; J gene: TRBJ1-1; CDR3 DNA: TGCAACCCCTCGCAAAACACTGAAGCTTTCTTT; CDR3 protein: CNPSQNTEAFF
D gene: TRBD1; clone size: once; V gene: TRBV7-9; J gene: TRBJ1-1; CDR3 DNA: TGTGCCAGCACCTCAGGGGGGGGAGTGTACACTGAAGCTTTCTTT; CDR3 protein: CASTSGGGVYTEAFF
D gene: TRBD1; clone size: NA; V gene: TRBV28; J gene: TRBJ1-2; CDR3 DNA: TGTGCCAGCAGTTTCCAAACAGGGGAGGCCTATGGCTACACCTTC; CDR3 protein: CASSFQTGEAYGYTF
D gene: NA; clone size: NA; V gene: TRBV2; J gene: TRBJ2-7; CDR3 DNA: TGTGCCAGCGGGGCGCTACAGGAACAGAACGAGCAGTACTTC; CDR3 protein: CASGALQEQNEQYF
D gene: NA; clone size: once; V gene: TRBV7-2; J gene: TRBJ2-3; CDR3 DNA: TGTGCCAGCAGTTATGCCCCTGCGGGCACAGATACGCAGTATTTT; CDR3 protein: CASSYAPAGTDTQYF
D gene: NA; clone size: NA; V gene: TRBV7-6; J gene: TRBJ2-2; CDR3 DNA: TGTGCCAGCAGCCCGACCGTGAACACCGGGGAGCTGTTTTTT; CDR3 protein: CASSPTVNTGELFF
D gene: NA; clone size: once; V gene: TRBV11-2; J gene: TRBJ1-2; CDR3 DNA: TGTGCCAGCAGCTTAGGAACGGCTGGCTACACCTTC; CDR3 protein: CASSLGTAGYTF
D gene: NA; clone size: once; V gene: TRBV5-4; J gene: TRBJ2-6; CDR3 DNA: TGTGCCAGCAGCTCAGTTAAAAACTCTGGGGCCAACGTCCTGACTTTC; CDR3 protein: CASSSVKNSGANVLTF
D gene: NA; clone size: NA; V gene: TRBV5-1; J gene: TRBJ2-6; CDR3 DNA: TGCGCCAGCGGAAAATCTCTCTTATTGTCTGGGGCCAACGTCCTGACTTTC; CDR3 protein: CASGKSLLLSGANVLTF
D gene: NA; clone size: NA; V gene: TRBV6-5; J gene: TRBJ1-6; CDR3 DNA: TGTGCCAGCAGCCCCCCAGGGATCTATAATTCACCCCTCCACTTT; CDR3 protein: CASSPPGIYNSPLHF
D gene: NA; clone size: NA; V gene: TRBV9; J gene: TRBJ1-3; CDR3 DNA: TGTGCCAGCAGCGATAAGAGTTCCCGCTCTGGAAACACCATATATTTT; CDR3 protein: CASSDKSSRSGNTIYF
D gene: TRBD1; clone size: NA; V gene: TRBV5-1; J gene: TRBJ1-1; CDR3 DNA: TGCGCCAGCAGCTTATCAGGGACAGGGCTGGTTGAAGCTTTCTTT; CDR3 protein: CASSLSGTGLVEAFF
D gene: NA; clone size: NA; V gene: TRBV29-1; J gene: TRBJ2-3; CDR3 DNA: TGCAGCGTTGAAGGGACAGGGAGGGCCACAGATACGCAGTATTTT; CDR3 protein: CSVEGTGRATDTQYF
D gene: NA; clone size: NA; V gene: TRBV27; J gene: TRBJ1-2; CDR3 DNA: TGTGCCAGCAGTTTAGAACCGGGACCTTACTATGGCTACACCTTC; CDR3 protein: CASSLEPGPYYGYTF
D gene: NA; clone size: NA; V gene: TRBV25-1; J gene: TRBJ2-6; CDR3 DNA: TGTGCCAGCAGTGAAGAAGCTGGGGCCAACGTCCTGACTTTC; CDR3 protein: CASSEEAGANVLTF
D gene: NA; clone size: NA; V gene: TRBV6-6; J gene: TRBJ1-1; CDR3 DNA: TGTGCCAGCAAGGTCGCAGGTTTGATCACTGAAGCTTTCTTT; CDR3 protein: CASKVAGLITEAFF
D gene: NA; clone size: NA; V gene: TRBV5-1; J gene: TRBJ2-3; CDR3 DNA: TGCGCCAGCAGCTTGGTCTCGGGCACAGATACGCAGTATTTT; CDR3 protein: CASSLVSGTDTQYF
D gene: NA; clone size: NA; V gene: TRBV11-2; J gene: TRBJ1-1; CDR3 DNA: TGTGCCAGCAGCTGGTCAGTGAACACTGAAGCTTTCTTT; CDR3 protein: CASSWSVNTEAFF
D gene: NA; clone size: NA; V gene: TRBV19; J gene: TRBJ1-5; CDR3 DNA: TGTGCCAGTAGTAGTTACATGTATAGCAATCAGCCCCAGCATTTT; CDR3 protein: CASSSYMYSNQPQHF
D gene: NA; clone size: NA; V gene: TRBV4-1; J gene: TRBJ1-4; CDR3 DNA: TGCGCCAGCAGCCGAGATGAGGGGCCTAATGAAAAACTGTTTTTT; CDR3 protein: CASSRDEGPNEKLFF
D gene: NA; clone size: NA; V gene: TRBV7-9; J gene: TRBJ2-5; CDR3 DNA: TGTGCCAGCAGCCCAGGGCCCCGAGTCCAGTACTTC; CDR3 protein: CASSPGPRVQYF
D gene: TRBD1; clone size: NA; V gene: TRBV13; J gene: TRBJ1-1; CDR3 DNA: TGTGCCAGCAGCTCCACCGGACAGGGGAGGAACACTGAAGCTTTCTTT; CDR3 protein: CASSSTGQGRNTEAFF
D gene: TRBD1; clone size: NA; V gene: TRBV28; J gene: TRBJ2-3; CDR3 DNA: TGTGCCAGCAGCTTACCTGGACAGGGGAGCACAGATACGCAGTATTTT; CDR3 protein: CASSLPGQGSTDTQYF
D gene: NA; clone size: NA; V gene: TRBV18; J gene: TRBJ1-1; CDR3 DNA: TGTGCCAGCTCACCGGGACGGAGCCTTGAAGCTTTCTTT; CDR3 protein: CASSPGRSLEAFF
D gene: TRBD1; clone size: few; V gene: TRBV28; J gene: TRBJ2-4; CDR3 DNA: TGTGCCAGCAGTCCGTGGACAGGGAATTTCAACATTCAGTACTTC; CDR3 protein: CASSPWTGNFNIQYF
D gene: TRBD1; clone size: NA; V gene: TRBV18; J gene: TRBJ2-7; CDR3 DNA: TGTGCCAGCTCTCTTGACAGGGGGCCCGTCTACGAGCAGTACTTC; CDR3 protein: CASSLDRGPVYEQYF
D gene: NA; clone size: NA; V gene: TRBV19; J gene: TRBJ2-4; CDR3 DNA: TGTGCCAGTAGTATAACCGGACTAGCCAAAAACATTCAGTACTTC; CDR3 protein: CASSITGLAKNIQYF
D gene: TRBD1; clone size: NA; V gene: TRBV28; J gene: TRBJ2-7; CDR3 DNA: TGTGCCAGCAGTATCTTGACAGGGCGCCCCTACGAGCAGTACTTC; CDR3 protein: CASSILTGRPYEQYF
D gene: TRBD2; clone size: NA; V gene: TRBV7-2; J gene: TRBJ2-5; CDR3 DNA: TGTGCCAGCAGCTTATTGGGGGGGGAGACCCAGTACTTC; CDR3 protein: CASSLLGGETQYF
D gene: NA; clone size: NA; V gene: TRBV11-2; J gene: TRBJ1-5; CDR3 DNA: TGTGCCAGCAGCTCTTCGACAGGTGATCAGCCCCAGCATTTT; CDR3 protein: CASSSSTGDQPQHF
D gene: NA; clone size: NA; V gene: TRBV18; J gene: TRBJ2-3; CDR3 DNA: TGTGCCAGCTCACGGCCCCAAGATACGCAGTATTTT; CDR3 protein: CASSRPQDTQYF
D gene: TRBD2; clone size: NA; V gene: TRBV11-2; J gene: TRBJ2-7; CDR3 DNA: TGTGCCAGCAGCGACAGAGCGGGGGTCAGCTCCTACGAGCAGTACTTC; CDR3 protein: CASSDRAGVSSYEQYF
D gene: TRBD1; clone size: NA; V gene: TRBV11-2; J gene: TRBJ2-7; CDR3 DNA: TGTGCCAGCAGCTCCGGGACAGGGGATTACTACGAGCAGTACTTC; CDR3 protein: CASSSGTGDYYEQYF